This TCR beta chain appears in the sequencing data of a study of blood T cell repertoires in COVID-19. Deletions cut 4 bases from V and 6 bases from J, with 13 bases between. Germline V gene data show CDR1 as SGHRS and CDR2 as YFSETQ. The CDR3 spans 13 residues. Produced via immunoSEQ multiplex PCR; TCRdb's table is partial and in-frame only. The table shows 120,000 to 150,000 clones, with over 70% occurring only once. The clonotype was recovered from a man in his fifties or sixties in a cohort exposed to, infected with or recovered from COVID-19 (not recorded which). The source material was PBMCs or T cells enriched from blood (not recorded which). V is TRBV5-1 and J is TRBJ1-2; D not resolved. The CDR3 reads CASSGLQKDGYTF. The CDR3 DNA reads TGCGCCAGCAGCGGATTACAGAAAGATGGCTACACCTTC.